The 22 T cell receptor beta chains reported below all come from one sample, sequenced in a study of breast tumors, draining lymph nodes, adjacent tissues. Breast cancer patients provided tissue from their axillary draining lymph nodes. Each CDR3 protein is one row after TCRdb ran MiXCR on the multiplex PCR reads. The data show 200,000 to 250,000 distinct CDR3 sequences, approximately 36% seen once. Sequenced sample: axillary lymph node tissue. The receptor set was obtained from a female donor with breast cancer. Some clones in this sample may be carry-over from other donors' samples.

This clonotype has ten or more counts. The CDR3 protein is CASISTSGSDTQYF. The DNA for the CDR3 is TGTGCCAGCATCTCGACTAGCGGGAGTGATACGCAGTATTTT. This rearrangement joins TRBV2 to TRBJ2-3, with 12 bases that match TRBD2. Trimming removed 7 bases from V and 6 bases from J; junction bases left unmatched: 5. Germline assignment: CDR1 SNHLY and CDR2 FYNNEI. The CDR3 totals 14 residues. Based on the CDR3 plus reference TRBV2 and TRBJ2-3, the full variable domain is EPEVTQTPSHQVTQMGQEVILRCVPISNHLYFYWYRQILGQKVEFLVSFYNNEISEKSEIFDDQFSVERPDGSNFTLKIRSTKLEDSAMYFCASISTSGSDTQYFGPGTRLTVL.

This clonotype was observed many times. The chain has TRBV20-1 and TRBJ2-3, with 10 bases identical to TRBD2. The CDR3 is 16 residues long. V trimming: 2 bases; J trimming: 5 bases; junction bases outside the gene matches: 10. CDR1 is DFQATT and CDR2 is SNEGSKA in the germline V gene (reference sequence). CDR3 amino acids: CSARRSLAGVIDTQYF. The CDR3 bases are TGCAGTGCTAGAAGGTCCCTAGCGGGGGTCATAGATACGCAGTATTTT.

Many counts were recorded for this clonotype. J is TRBJ1-4 and V is TRBV5-8; 8 positions match TRBD1. CDR3 size: 18 residues. Per the germline V gene, CDR1 is SGHTS and CDR2 is YDEGEE. Trimming took 5 bases from V and 4 from J; bases not matched to a gene: 16. For the CDR3, the DNA is TGTGCCAGCAGTTGCCCTACCGGGACAGGCGCTCTTAATGAAAAACTGTTTTTT. It encodes CASSCPTGTGALNEKLFF.

This clonotype appeared once. The V gene is TRBV20-1, the J gene TRBJ2-7; the match to TRBD2 covers 14 bases. Trimming removed 4 bases from V and 0 bases from J; junction bases left unmatched: 14. Germline V gene lookup returns CDR1 DFQATT and CDR2 SNEGSKA (reference sequence). The CDR3 length is 19 residues. The CDR3 region is CSAIKPLGLAGGFSYEQYF. The CDR3 bases are TGCAGTGCTATAAAACCCCTAGGACTAGCGGGAGGCTTCTCCTACGAGCAGTACTTC.

This clonotype was picked up many times. V is TRBV7-8 and J is TRBJ2-7, with TRBD2 as a possible D gene (6 bases). Trimming took off 1 base at V and 3 bases at J, with 13 bases between the two ends. This CDR3 comprises 15 residues. From germline, CDR1 is SGHVS and CDR2 FQNEAQ. Here the CDR3 reads CASSLVGAGHYEQYF. For the CDR3, the DNA is TGTGCCAGCAGCTTAGTAGGAGCGGGCCACTACGAGCAGTACTTC. Full variable domain (outside the CDR3, taken from reference TRBV7-8 and TRBJ2-7): GAGVSQSPRYKVAKRGQDVALRCDPISGHVSLFWYQQALGQGPEFLTYFQNEAQLDKSGLPSDRFFAERPEGSVSTLKIQRTQQEDSAVYLCASSLVGAGHYEQYFGPGTRLTVT.

At least ten counts were recorded for this clonotype. The chain is built from TRBV7-3 and TRBJ2-7; D may be TRBD1 (5 bases). This CDR3 is built from 13 residues. V was cut by 0 bases and J by 4 bases, with 7 bases left in between. Germline V gene data show CDR1 as SGHTA and CDR2 as FQGTGA. CDR3 residues: CASSLTRGYEQYF. The CDR3 nucleotides read TGTGCCAGCAGCTTAACTAGGGGTTACGAGCAGTACTTC.

The chain is built from TRBV7-2 and TRBJ1-2; 7 bases line up with TRBD1. Trimming removed 6 bases from V and 7 bases from J; junction bases left unmatched: 11. The length of the CDR3 is 14 residues. The V gene's germline CDR1 is SGHTA and CDR2 FQGNSA. The DNA for the CDR3 is TGTGCCAGCAGTGCTAGAGAGGGACAGCCTGGCTACACCTTC. Its translation is CASSAREGQPGYTF.

The chain couples TRBV2 to TRBJ2-1; 10 nucleotides line up with TRBD2. The V gene end was trimmed by 6 bases and the J gene end by 1 base; junction bases not matched to a gene: 27. The germline V gene encodes CDR1 SNHLY and CDR2 FYNNEI. The CDR3 runs to 23 residues. The chain's CDR3 is CASSPVARASSMGLAPSYNEQFF. The CDR3 region has the DNA TGTGCCAGCAGCCCAGTAGCGCGCGCCAGCAGCATGGGACTAGCGCCATCCTACAATGAGCAGTTCTTC. Together with reference TRBV2 and TRBJ2-1, the CDR3 gives the full variable domain: EPEVTQTPSHQVTQMGQEVILRCVPISNHLYFYWYRQILGQKVEFLVSFYNNEISEKSEIFDDQFSVERPDGSNFTLKIRSTKLEDSAMYFCASSPVARASSMGLAPSYNEQFFGPGTRLTVL.

This clonotype was found many times. V is TRBV9 and J is TRBJ1-2; 7 bases are shared with TRBD1. The germline CDR1 and CDR2 sequences are SGDLS and YYNGEE. This CDR3 is built from 15 residues. V lost 3 bases to trimming and J lost 2 bases; unmatched junction nucleotides: 7. The CDR3 DNA reads as TGTGCCAGCAGCGCCCTTGAGGGACAGAACTATGGCTACACCTTC. As protein: CASSALEGQNYGYTF.

This clonotype was counted only a few times. The junction departs from germline at one end; a sequencing error may be responsible. The V call is TRBV10-3, the J call TRBJ2-7, with a possible D match to TRBD2 (6 bases). The CDR3 is 13 amino acids. The germline V gene encodes CDR1 ENHRY and CDR2 SYGVKD. The CDR3 protein is CASSFPGAYEQYF. As DNA, the CDR3 is TGTGCCAGCAGTTTCCCGGGGGCCTACGAGCAGTACTTC.

On this clonotype: It may be a read error: a sequence one base away is much more abundant. The chain links TRBV7-9 to TRBJ2-2, with D uncertain. The V gene's germline CDR1 is SEHNR and CDR2 FQNEAQ (reference sequence). This CDR3 contains 11 residues. In DNA form, the CDR3 reads TGTTCCAGCAGCTTTAGCGGGGAGCTGTTTTTT. This gives the protein CSSSFSGELFF.

This clonotype appeared many times. Being one base from a much bigger clone, this may be a read error. The chain recombines TRBV20-1 with TRBJ1-2, with 8 bases lining up with TRBD1. There are 13 residues in the CDR3. Losses at the gene ends were 6 bases for V and 10 bases for J; bases not matched to a gene: 13. Germline CDR1 reads DFQATT; CDR2 reads SNEGSKA (reference sequence). The CDR3 loop reads CSAVNQGAGAYTF. The CDR3 nucleotides are TGCAGTGCCGTCAATCAGGGGGCTGGGGCCTACACCTTC.

The rearrangement joins TRBV11-1 to TRBJ2-6; 11 bases agree with TRBD1. Trimming cost V 6 bases and J 2 bases; bases outside gene matches: 9. Germline V gene data show CDR1 as SGHAT and CDR2 as FQDESV (reference sequence). The CDR3 has 18 residues. CDR3 amino acids: CASRHPGQGGPGANVLTF. The CDR3 DNA reads as TGTGCCAGCAGACATCCGGGACAGGGGGGTCCTGGGGCCAACGTCCTGACTTTC.

There are many counts of this clonotype. The chain combines TRBV27 with TRBJ2-7; perhaps D is TRBD1 or TRBD2 (6 bases each). The germline V gene encodes CDR1 MNHEY and CDR2 SMNVEV (reference sequence). The CDR3 sequence is 14 residues long. V lost 0 bases to trimming and J lost 4 bases, with 10 bases between them. This CDR3 reads CASSLSEGGYEQYF. CDR3 sequence (DNA): TGTGCCAGCAGTTTATCCGAGGGGGGATACGAGCAGTACTTC.

In this sample, this clonotype turned up many times. The chain uses TRBV4-2 and TRBJ1-5; D is perhaps TRBD1 (5 bases). From germline, CDR1 is LGHNA and CDR2 YNFKEQ. This CDR3 region has 15 residues. Trimming cost V 1 base and J 4 bases, with 11 bases left between them. The CDR3 DNA follows: TGTGCCAGCAGCCAAGGAGGGGCATCAAATCAGCCCCAGCATTTT. Residues: CASSQGGASNQPQHF.

The gene calls are TRBV7-3 and TRBJ2-7; 7 bases agree with TRBD2. The length of the CDR3 is 15 residues. V was pared by 0 bases and J by 2 bases, with 4 bases of the junction left unmatched. Looked up from germline, CDR1 is SGHTA and CDR2 is FQGTGA. The CDR3 nucleotides are TGTGCCAGCAGCTTAACCGGGACTATAACCTACGAGCAGTACTTC. Protein: CASSLTGTITYEQYF.

At least ten counts were recorded for this clonotype. V gene TRBV28 combines with J gene TRBJ1-2, with TRBD1 matching 9 bases. This CDR3 spans 16 amino acids. The V segment lost 5 bases and the J segment 7 bases; nucleotides outside the gene matches: 14. Germline V gene lookup returns CDR1 MDHEN and CDR2 SYDVKM. The CDR3 region has the DNA TGTGCCAGCAGTCCTTCGGGACAGGGCGATGTCGGTGGCTACACCTTC. Translating gives CASSPSGQGDVGGYTF.

This clonotype has a count of ten or more. The chain joins TRBV7-6 to TRBJ2-1; D is perhaps TRBD1 (6 bases). Germline assignment: CDR1 SGHVS and CDR2 FNYEAQ. CDR3 length: 15 residues. The V gene lost 0 bases and the J gene lost 1 base, with 7 bases spanning the gap. The CDR3 nucleotides are TGTGCCAGCAGCTTAGCGGACAGTTCCTACAATGAGCAGTTCTTC. It encodes CASSLADSSYNEQFF.

Notes on this clonotype: A read error may explain this, as a much larger clone is one base away. The V gene is TRBV7-2, the J gene TRBJ2-1, with D perhaps TRBD2 (7 bases). Germline V gives CDR1 SGHTA, CDR2 FQGNSA. This CDR3 comprises 19 residues. This CDR3 is CASSSGRGKGGASHNEQFF. The CDR3 nucleotides read TGTGCCAGCAGCTCCGGTCGGGGGAAGGGGGGGGCCTCCCACAATGAGCAGTTCTTC.

The table lists this clonotype with many counts. This chain uses TRBV2 with TRBJ2-7, with D possibly TRBD1 on 5 matching bases. The CDR3 runs 12 residues. Deletions cut 6 bases from V and 6 bases from J, with 12 bases between. Germline assignment: CDR1 SNHLY and CDR2 FYNNEI. The CDR3 DNA follows: TGTGCCAGCAGGTCCCTAGACAGCGAGCAGTACTTC. Residues: CASRSLDSEQYF. Supplemented by reference TRBV2 and TRBJ2-7, the full variable domain reads EPEVTQTPSHQVTQMGQEVILRCVPISNHLYFYWYRQILGQKVEFLVSFYNNEISEKSEIFDDQFSVERPDGSNFTLKIRSTKLEDSAMYFCASRSLDSEQYFGPGTRLTVT.

The rearrangement links TRBV27 to TRBJ2-1, with 7 nucleotides matching TRBD1. The CDR3 consists of 14 residues. The junction had 7 bases not matched to a gene; V was cut back by 4 bases and J by 7 bases. The germline CDR1 and CDR2 sequences are MNHEY and SMNVEV (reference sequence). The CDR3 reads CASSSQGSWNEQFF. In nucleotides, the CDR3 is TGTGCCAGCAGTTCACAGGGGTCGTGGAATGAGCAGTTCTTC.

This clonotype was detected ten times or more. The chain employs TRBV19 and TRBJ2-5, with a tentative D call TRBD2 (5 bases). The CDR3 extends over 14 amino acids. Germline CDR1 reads LNHDA; CDR2 reads SQIVND (reference sequence). Trimming took off 5 bases at V and 5 bases at J, with 15 bases between the two ends. CDR3 sequence: CASSSTRRLETQYF. The CDR3 DNA sequence: TGTGCCAGTAGTTCAACCAGGAGGTTGGAGACCCAGTACTTC.